This T cell receptor beta chain was identified in a study of cytomegalovirus exposure and HLA in healthy donors. Study background: As released early, the data held 70 million to 95 million unique TCRs from HLA-typed donors. Whole-study results and caveats: Some V segments could not be told apart, so they were left out, TRBV6-2 and TRBV6-3 among them.

In regard to this clone: Antigen: not known.

The PCR used 60 Vbeta and 13 Jbeta primers. Assay: immunoSEQ multiplex PCR; the TCRdb copy retains only in-frame clones and omits some. The sample comprises about 210,000 clones, roughly 87% of which are singletons, and around 0.99% rests with the top ten. The trim removed 2 bases at V and 0 bases at J, leaving 10 bases unmatched. The CDR3 extends over 18 amino acids. Germline V gene sequence: CDR1 SGHVS, CDR2 FNYEAQ. Donors were nominally healthy when sampled, though unrecorded immune exposures were likely. The V call is TRBV7-6, the J call TRBJ2-1; the match to TRBD2 covers 7 bases. The material sequenced was PBMCs. The sequence was collected from a boy aged 2 to 10 in good health and CMV-seronegative. This CDR3 is CASSLQLAGDFSYNEQFF. The CDR3 region has the DNA TGTGCCAGCAGCTTACAGTTGGCGGGAGACTTCTCCTACAATGAGCAGTTCTTC.